These T cell receptor beta chains were read from a single sample in a study of T cell responses to AZD1222 COVID-19 vaccine. Libraries were prepared by immunoSEQ multiplex PCR; TCRdb keeps only in-frame clonotypes and omits some of them. The repertoire holds 100,000 to 120,000 clones, with roughly four fifths as singletons. The specimen comprised peripheral blood, sampled on day 0 of AZD1222 vaccination. These receptors came from an adult in good health. CDR3s include the opening cysteine and the closing phenylalanine or tryptophan. The order of the fields is J gene, clone size, V gene, D gene, CDR3 DNA, CDR3 protein. A D gene is named only where the DNA matches it firmly. Not all rows give a size; the values are once, few, many and, for expanded clones, a class.

j_gene: TRBJ1-1; abundance: NA; v_gene: TRBV19; d_gene: NA; CDR3nt: TGTGCCAGTAGTAGGTTAACTGAAGCTTTCTTT; CDR3aa: CASSRLTEAFF
j_gene: TRBJ2-7; abundance: NA; v_gene: TRBV10-2; d_gene: TRBD2; CDR3nt: TGCGCCAGCAAAAGCGGGAGCTACGAGCAGTACTTC; CDR3aa: CASKSGSYEQYF
j_gene: TRBJ2-7; abundance: NA; v_gene: TRBV27; d_gene: TRBD1; CDR3nt: TGTGCCAGCAGTTTATCGTGGACAGGCCCCTACGAGCAGTACTTC; CDR3aa: CASSLSWTGPYEQYF
j_gene: TRBJ2-7; abundance: NA; v_gene: TRBV7-9; d_gene: TRBD2; CDR3nt: TGTGCCAGCAGACACCTGGGACTAGAAGGCGTCGAGCAGTACTTC; CDR3aa: CASRHLGLEGVEQYF
j_gene: TRBJ2-7; abundance: NA; v_gene: TRBV6-2/TRBV6-3; d_gene: NA; CDR3nt: TGTGCCAGCAGTTCCCCGGTCTACGAGCAGTACTTC; CDR3aa: CASSSPVYEQYF
j_gene: TRBJ1-6; abundance: NA; v_gene: TRBV4-1; d_gene: NA; CDR3nt: TGCGCCAGCAGCCAAGAAAGGAGACAGAATAATTCACCCCTCCACTTT; CDR3aa: CASSQERRQNNSPLHF
j_gene: TRBJ1-4; abundance: NA; v_gene: TRBV28; d_gene: TRBD1; CDR3nt: TGTGCCATCGAAGCAGGGGGCGCGGGGAAAAAACTGTTTTTT; CDR3aa: CAIEAGGAGKKLFF
j_gene: TRBJ1-4; abundance: NA; v_gene: TRBV12-3/TRBV12-4; d_gene: NA; CDR3nt: TGTGCCAGCAGTCATCGACGAACAAAACTGTTTTTT; CDR3aa: CASSHRRTKLFF
j_gene: TRBJ1-6; abundance: NA; v_gene: TRBV5-1; d_gene: TRBD1; CDR3nt: TGCGCCAGCAGCTTGGTGGTTACAGGGGTAAATTCACCCCTCCACTTT; CDR3aa: CASSLVVTGVNSPLHF
j_gene: TRBJ1-1; abundance: NA; v_gene: TRBV7-9; d_gene: TRBD1; CDR3nt: TGTGCCAGCAGCCGAGGACAGGGTATAACTGCTTTCTTT; CDR3aa: CASSRGQGITAFF
j_gene: TRBJ1-1; abundance: NA; v_gene: TRBV18; d_gene: TRBD1; CDR3nt: TGTGCCAGCTCTCATACAGGGGGGTTTAACACTGAAGCTTTCTTT; CDR3aa: CASSHTGGFNTEAFF
j_gene: TRBJ2-7; abundance: few; v_gene: TRBV7-2; d_gene: TRBD1; CDR3nt: TGTGCCAGCAGCCGGGGACAGGGGGCTTACGAGCAGTACTTC; CDR3aa: CASSRGQGAYEQYF
j_gene: TRBJ1-1; abundance: NA; v_gene: TRBV18; d_gene: NA; CDR3nt: TGTGCCAGCTCACAAGCAGGCACTGAAGCTTTCTTT; CDR3aa: CASSQAGTEAFF
j_gene: TRBJ2-1; abundance: NA; v_gene: TRBV7-2; d_gene: TRBD1; CDR3nt: TGTGCCAGCAGCTCAGGGGGATCGATCAATGAGCAGTTCTTC; CDR3aa: CASSSGGSINEQFF
j_gene: TRBJ2-7; abundance: once; v_gene: TRBV7-8; d_gene: NA; CDR3nt: TGTGCCAGCAGCCCCGGGCCCGGCTACGAGCAGTACTTC; CDR3aa: CASSPGPGYEQYF
j_gene: TRBJ1-1; abundance: NA; v_gene: TRBV6-6; d_gene: NA; CDR3nt: TGTGCCAGCAGTCAATCAGGGAGGACTGAAGCTTTCTTT; CDR3aa: CASSQSGRTEAFF
j_gene: TRBJ1-5; abundance: NA; v_gene: TRBV20-1; d_gene: TRBD1; CDR3nt: TGCAGTGCTAGTTTGCAGGGGGGCAATCAGCCCCAGCATTTT; CDR3aa: CSASLQGGNQPQHF
j_gene: TRBJ2-1; abundance: once; v_gene: TRBV27; d_gene: NA; CDR3nt: TGTGCCAGCAGTTTAGGTTCTTGGGTCTCCCCTTACAATGAGCAGTTCTTC; CDR3aa: CASSLGSWVSPYNEQFF
j_gene: TRBJ2-7; abundance: NA; v_gene: TRBV28; d_gene: NA; CDR3nt: TGTGCCAGCAGAGGGGGACAACCGAAGAAGCAGTACTTC; CDR3aa: CASRGGQPKKQYF
j_gene: TRBJ2-7; abundance: NA; v_gene: TRBV10-1; d_gene: NA; CDR3nt: TGCGCCAGCAGTGCTCGGGGCGGGACGAAGGGCTACGAGCAGTACTTC; CDR3aa: CASSARGGTKGYEQYF
j_gene: TRBJ2-3; abundance: few; v_gene: TRBV7-2; d_gene: NA; CDR3nt: TGTGCCAGCAGGTCGGATGGAACAGATACGCAGTATTTT; CDR3aa: CASRSDGTDTQYF
j_gene: TRBJ2-5; abundance: once; v_gene: TRBV6-2/TRBV6-3; d_gene: TRBD1; CDR3nt: TGTGCCAGCAGTTACCCACCGACAGGGCTTCGGGAGACCCAGTACTTC; CDR3aa: CASSYPPTGLRETQYF
j_gene: TRBJ1-1; abundance: NA; v_gene: TRBV14; d_gene: TRBD1; CDR3nt: TGTGCCAGCAGCCAAGGACAGGGTTGGGCCACTGAAGCTTTCTTT; CDR3aa: CASSQGQGWATEAFF
j_gene: TRBJ1-5; abundance: few; v_gene: TRBV24-1; d_gene: NA; CDR3nt: TGTGCCACCAGTGATTCGGTTTCGGACCGGGCATTAGATAGCAATCAGCCCCAGCATTTT; CDR3aa: CATSDSVSDRALDSNQPQHF
j_gene: TRBJ2-7; abundance: NA; v_gene: TRBV7-9; d_gene: NA; CDR3nt: TGTGCCAGCAGCCCACAGTCGGGGCCCTACGAGCAGTACTTC; CDR3aa: CASSPQSGPYEQYF
j_gene: TRBJ1-6; abundance: NA; v_gene: TRBV6-2/TRBV6-3; d_gene: NA; CDR3nt: TGTGCCAGCAGTAATCAGGGGCCCGATAATTCACCCCTCCACTTT; CDR3aa: CASSNQGPDNSPLHF
j_gene: TRBJ2-3; abundance: NA; v_gene: TRBV7-6; d_gene: TRBD2; CDR3nt: TGTGCCAGCAGCCAGATGACTAGCGGGAGTGATACGCAGTATTTT; CDR3aa: CASSQMTSGSDTQYF
j_gene: TRBJ2-7; abundance: many; v_gene: TRBV6-2/TRBV6-3; d_gene: TRBD1; CDR3nt: TGTGCCAGCAGTTCTCCGGGACAGTCCCCCTACGAGCAGTACTTC; CDR3aa: CASSSPGQSPYEQYF
j_gene: TRBJ2-1; abundance: NA; v_gene: TRBV1; d_gene: NA; CDR3nt: TGCACCAGCAGCCAAGGAAGTCGGGCTAGCGGGGATGATGAGCAGTTCTTC; CDR3aa: CTSSQGSRASGDDEQFF
j_gene: TRBJ1-5; abundance: NA; v_gene: TRBV24-1; d_gene: NA; CDR3nt: TGTGCCACCAGTGCCCCATGGGGACTCAATCAGCCCCAGCATTTT; CDR3aa: CATSAPWGLNQPQHF
j_gene: TRBJ2-7; abundance: NA; v_gene: TRBV19; d_gene: NA; CDR3nt: TGTGCCAGTAGTCCGGGACAATCCTACGAGCAGTACTTC; CDR3aa: CASSPGQSYEQYF
j_gene: TRBJ1-5; abundance: NA; v_gene: TRBV12-3/TRBV12-4; d_gene: TRBD1; CDR3nt: TGTGCCAGCAGTGGACAGGGGATCCAGCCCCAGCATTTT; CDR3aa: CASSGQGIQPQHF